These T cell receptor beta chains were read from a single sample in a study of T cell responses to AZD1222 COVID-19 vaccine. Produced via immunoSEQ multiplex PCR; TCRdb's table is partial and in-frame only. Of roughly 100,000 clones in the sample, roughly 88% are singletons; the top ten hold approximately 27%. The sequences come from peripheral blood, collected on day 0 of AZD1222 vaccination. The receptors originated from an adult in good health. The CDR3 runs from the conserved cysteine through the conserved F or W. Fields, in order: V gene, clone size, J gene, D gene, CDR3 DNA, CDR3 protein. A D gene is named only where the DNA matches it firmly. Clone size is shown for a subset of rows, as once, few, many or a class of expanded clone.

TRBV3-1/TRBV3-2,NA,TRBJ2-7,NA,TGTGCCAGCAGCCAAGTGAGCTCCTACGAGCAGTACTTC,CASSQVSSYEQYF
TRBV30,NA,TRBJ1-4,NA,TGTGCCTGGAGCATGAATGAAAAACTGTTTTTT,CAWSMNEKLFF
TRBV5-1,NA,TRBJ2-1,TRBD2,TGCGCCAGCAATACCCGAGCGGGAGTCGATAATGAGCAGTTCTTC,CASNTRAGVDNEQFF
TRBV30,once,TRBJ2-7,NA,TGTGCCTGGGGGTACTGGGGGTCGTACGAGCAGTACTTC,CAWGYWGSYEQYF
TRBV28,NA,TRBJ2-1,NA,TGTGCCAGCAGTTTATTGACCGCAGGGGGGGACAATGAGCAGTTCTTC,CASSLLTAGGDNEQFF
TRBV28,NA,TRBJ2-7,NA,TGTGCCAGCACCCAGGGGGGGGCCCTCGACGAGCAGTACTTC,CASTQGGALDEQYF
TRBV9,NA,TRBJ2-2,NA,TGTGCCAGCAGTAGAGCCGGGCCGTCGAACACCGGGGAGCTGTTTTTT,CASSRAGPSNTGELFF
TRBV28,NA,TRBJ2-7,TRBD2,TGTGCCAGCACCGGACTAGCGGAGAGGGGGGAGCAGTACTTC,CASTGLAERGEQYF
TRBV10-3,NA,TRBJ2-1,TRBD2,TGTGCCATCAGTCTAGCGGGAGCCAATGAGCAGTTCTTC,CAISLAGANEQFF
TRBV5-4,NA,TRBJ2-7,TRBD1,TGTGCCACCCGGGACAGGACCTACGAGCAGTACTTC,CATRDRTYEQYF
TRBV30,NA,TRBJ2-7,NA,TGTGCCTGGAGTGGGGGGAGTCTCCGCTACGAGCAGTACTTC,CAWSGGSLRYEQYF
TRBV5-5,NA,TRBJ1-6,NA,TGTGCCAGCAGCGATACAAGGGATAATTCACCCCTCCACTTT,CASSDTRDNSPLHF
TRBV30,NA,TRBJ2-7,NA,TGTGCCTGGAGTGTAGGGGTCAATTACGAGCAGTACTTC,CAWSVGVNYEQYF
TRBV4-1,NA,TRBJ1-2,NA,TGCGCCAGCAGCCAAGAAAGGGCCCAACCAGAGTATGGCTACACCTTC,CASSQERAQPEYGYTF
TRBV19,NA,TRBJ2-7,TRBD1,TGTGCCAGTAACCACCGGGACAGAAACTCCTACGAGCAGTACTTC,CASNHRDRNSYEQYF
TRBV28,NA,TRBJ1-2,NA,TGTGCCAGCAGCTCCGTAGGGGGATCGATGGGGGCGAACTATGGCTACACCTTC,CASSSVGGSMGANYGYTF
TRBV5-6,NA,TRBJ2-7,TRBD2,TGTGCCAGCAGCTTGCTGCGGGGGGCCTACGAGCAGTACTTC,CASSLLRGAYEQYF
TRBV5-1,NA,TRBJ1-3,NA,TGCGCCAGCACCCGGGACACCGCCTCTGGAAACACCATATATTTT,CASTRDTASGNTIYF
TRBV18,NA,TRBJ2-1,NA,TGTGCCAGCTCACCGCTCATAGCCTCCAATGAGCAGTTCTTC,CASSPLIASNEQFF
TRBV28,NA,TRBJ1-5,NA,TGTGCCAGCAGCGACTGGGCCGATCAGCCCCAGCATTTT,CASSDWADQPQHF
TRBV6-2/TRBV6-3,once,TRBJ2-2,TRBD2,TGTGCCAGCAGTTACGCGACTAGCGGGAGTATCACCGGGGAGCTGTTTTTT,CASSYATSGSITGELFF
TRBV9,once,TRBJ1-4,TRBD1,TGTGCCAGCAGCGGACACAGGGGCCCTAATGAAAAACTGTTTTTT,CASSGHRGPNEKLFF
TRBV6-2/TRBV6-3,NA,TRBJ1-2,NA,TGTGCCAGCAGTTACTCCCCTATTAACTATGGCTACACCTTC,CASSYSPINYGYTF
TRBV28,once,TRBJ2-7,NA,TGTGCCAGCAGTCCTGGGGGGACCGTGAGGTACGAGCAGTACTTC,CASSPGGTVRYEQYF
TRBV12-5,once,TRBJ1-1,TRBD1,TGTGCTAGTGGTTTGGCGTTGGGAGGGGGCGCGGTCACTGAAGCTTTCTTT,CASGLALGGGAVTEAFF
TRBV25-1,NA,TRBJ2-7,TRBD1,TGTGCCAGCCCCCGGGACAGCTCTCCGGAGCAGTACTTC,CASPRDSSPEQYF
TRBV6-5,NA,TRBJ1-4,TRBD1,TGTGCCAGCACTCTCCGGGACAGACATGAAAAACTGTTTTTT,CASTLRDRHEKLFF
TRBV18,NA,TRBJ2-7,NA,TGTGCCAGCTCGTCTGGACAGAGTACATCCTACGAGCAGTACTTC,CASSSGQSTSYEQYF
TRBV19,NA,TRBJ2-6,NA,TGTGCCAGTACCTCACAGGGCCTGACCTTCTCTGGGGCCAACGTCCTGACTTTC,CASTSQGLTFSGANVLTF
TRBV7-2,NA,TRBJ1-1,NA,TGTGCCAGCAGCTTCAGGTGGAGTGAAGCTTTCTTT,CASSFRWSEAFF
TRBV5-1,NA,TRBJ1-1,NA,TGCGCCAGCAGCTTAACAGGACCGAACACTGAAGCTTTCTTT,CASSLTGPNTEAFF